This entry lists 30 T cell receptor beta chains sequenced from one sample in a study of shared clonotypes between healthy human individuals. Produced via immunoSEQ multiplex PCR; TCRdb's table is partial and in-frame only. The data show over a million clones, 98% seen once. The material sequenced was naive CD4+ T cells sorted from blood. Subset meaning: CD45RA+ positively selected. The source of these receptors is a man aged 30 to 39 in good health.

The chain has TRBV27 and TRBJ1-1; possible D gene TRBD1, 5 bases. In germline, CDR1 is MNHEY, CDR2 SMNVEV (reference sequence). This CDR3 comprises 15 residues. V was cut by 5 bases and J by 4 bases, with 17 bases left in between. CDR3 protein: CASSPTRGVRTEAFF. The CDR3, as DNA: TGTGCCAGCAGTCCCACACGAGGGGTGCGCACTGAAGCTTTCTTT.

The rearrangement links TRBV29-1 to TRBJ2-1; 14 bases line up with TRBD2. Germline CDR1 and CDR2: SQVTM and ANQGSEA. This CDR3 contains 15 residues. The V and J ends lost 6 bases and 4 bases, in that order; junction bases with no gene match: 5. The CDR3 region has the DNA TGCAGCGTGGCCGGGACTAGCGGGAGTTACAATGAGCAGTTCTTC. It yields the protein CSVAGTSGSYNEQFF.

The chain combines TRBV27 with TRBJ1-2; D is perhaps TRBD1 (6 bases). With 5 bases removed from V and 1 base from J, the gap between germline ends came to 14 bases. The CDR3 totals 15 residues. CDR1 and CDR2 (germline): MNHEY, SMNVEV (reference sequence). The CDR3 loop reads CASSPEDSSNYGYTF. The CDR3 DNA follows: TGTGCCAGCAGTCCAGAGGACAGCAGTAACTATGGCTACACCTTC.

V and J are TRBV5-8 and TRBJ2-3, with 7 bases aligning to TRBD1. V lost 5 bases and J lost 2; bases outside the gene matches: 5. The CDR3 length is 14 residues. CDR1 and CDR2 (germline): SGHTS, YDEGEE. Written as DNA, the CDR3 is TGTGCCAGCAGTGTGGGACAGCTCACAGATACGCAGTATTTT. This sequence encodes CASSVGQLTDTQYF.

This chain joins TRBV2 and TRBJ1-1, with D possibly matching TRBD1 (6 bases). V lost 6 bases to trimming and J lost 6 bases, with 14 bases between them. Germline values: CDR1 SNHLY, CDR2 FYNNEI. The CDR3 runs to 13 residues. For the CDR3, the DNA is TGTGCCAGCAGAGTAGACAGGATAGCTGAAGCTTTCTTT. As protein: CASRVDRIAEAFF.

The genes are TRBV5-4 and TRBJ1-1; 8 bases map to TRBD1. Germline-derived CDR1 and CDR2 are SGHNT and YYREEE (reference sequence). The CDR3 consists of 17 residues. V dropped 3 bases and J dropped 1; count of bases not matched to a gene: 11. CDR3 region: CASSSGQERIPNTEAFF. CDR3 in DNA: TGTGCCAGCAGCTCGGGACAGGAGAGAATCCCGAACACTGAAGCTTTCTTT. The full variable domain, with the rest looked up from reference TRBV5-4 and TRBJ1-1, is ETGVTQSPTHLIKTRGQQVTLRCSSQSGHNTVSWYQQALGQGPQFIFQYYREEENGRGNFPPRFSGLQFPNYSSELNVNALELDDSALYLCASSSGQERIPNTEAFFGQGTRLTVV.

V gene TRBV28 combines with J gene TRBJ2-6; maybe TRBD1 (6 bases). The CDR3 length is 15 residues. The germline V and J ends were trimmed by 7 bases and 4 bases, with 14 bases remaining between them. Germline lookup yields CDR1 MDHEN and CDR2 SYDVKM. The CDR3 nucleotides are TGTGCCAGCATGGGATACAGGGCCGGGGCCAACGTCCTGACTTTC. Protein product: CASMGYRAGANVLTF. Full variable domain (outside the CDR3, taken from reference TRBV28 and TRBJ2-6): DVKVTQSSRYLVKRTGEKVFLECVQDMDHENMFWYRQDPGLGLRLIYFSYDVKMKEKGDIPEGYSVSREKKERFSLILESASTNQTSMYLCASMGYRAGANVLTFGAGSRLTVL.

This clone was recorded once. This chain's CDR3 is CASYRDTDYEQYF. The DNA of the CDR3 is TGCGCCAGCTATAGGGACACAGACTACGAGCAGTACTTC. This chain links TRBV5-1 with TRBJ2-7; D is perhaps TRBD1 (6 bases). Per germline, CDR1 SGHRS and CDR2 YFSETQ. This CDR3 comprises 13 residues. V was trimmed by 7 bases and J by 3 bases, leaving 14 bases between them.

The CDR3 is CASSLEVSGRFETQYF. DNA of the CDR3: TGTGCCAGCAGCTTAGAGGTTAGCGGGAGATTCGAGACCCAGTACTTC. The rearrangement uses TRBV7-2 and TRBJ2-5, with 9 bases fitting TRBD2. CDR1 is SGHTA, CDR2 FQGNSA, per germline. This CDR3 is built from 16 residues. The V gene end was trimmed by 1 base and the J gene end by 5 bases; junction bases not matched to a gene: 8.

The J gene is TRBJ2-5, the V gene TRBV10-1; possible D gene TRBD2, 5 bases. V was cut by 10 bases and J by 5 bases, with 14 bases left in between. The germline gives CDR1 WNHNN, CDR2 SYGVQD (reference sequence). The CDR3 spans 12 residues. CDR3 bases: TGCGCCAACACCGTAAGGGAGGAGACCCAGTACTTC. Amino acids: CANTVREETQYF.

The chain links TRBV2 to TRBJ2-1; D perhaps matches TRBD1 (5 bases). The CDR3 totals 14 residues. With 3 bases removed from V and 7 bases from J, the gap between germline ends came to 13 bases. Germline values: CDR1 SNHLY, CDR2 FYNNEI. CDR3 nucleotides: TGTGCCAGCAGTGAGGTGGGGCCAGGGAATGAGCAGTTCTTC. Protein: CASSEVGPGNEQFF.

The chain has TRBV5-6 and TRBJ1-4, with 8 nucleotides matching TRBD1. Trimming removed 1 base from V and 8 bases from J; junction bases left unmatched: 4. Germline V gives CDR1 SGHDT, CDR2 YYEEEE. CDR3 length: 14 amino acids. In DNA, the CDR3 is TGTGCCAGCAGCTTGCAGGGGGCACTGGAAAAACTGTTTTTT. Translation gives CASSLQGALEKLFF.

This clone was recorded only once. The chain couples TRBV19 to TRBJ2-2; D is uncertain. This CDR3 has 13 residues. Germline V gene data show CDR1 as LNHDA and CDR2 as SQIVND (reference sequence). Trimming pared 11 bases from V and 6 bases from J, leaving 16 bases between. The CDR3: CAARTRSAGELFF. In DNA, the CDR3 is TGTGCCGCCAGGACGAGGTCGGCCGGGGAGCTGTTTTTT.

The V call is TRBV29-1, the J call TRBJ2-3; D remains unclear. Germline-derived CDR1 and CDR2 are SQVTM and ANQGSEA. V lost 6 bases and J 5 bases, leaving 9 bases between the germline ends. This CDR3 is 11 amino acids long. The CDR3 loop is CSVRLGDTQYF. The CDR3 DNA is TGCAGCGTCCGTCTTGGAGATACGCAGTATTTT.

V and J are TRBV11-2 and TRBJ1-5; D is uncertain. V was shortened by 8 bases and J by 4 bases, with 21 bases between the two germline ends. Per the germline V gene, CDR1 is SGHAT and CDR2 is FQNNGV. The CDR3 consists of 16 residues. The CDR3 is CASSQWERGPNQPQHF. For the CDR3, the DNA is TGTGCCAGCTCCCAGTGGGAACGTGGACCTAATCAGCCCCAGCATTTT.

V usage is TRBV5-4 and J usage is TRBJ2-1; 11 nucleotides agree with TRBD2. Losses at the gene ends were 0 bases for V and 12 bases for J; bases not matched to a gene: 5. The germline CDR1 and CDR2 sequences are SGHNT and YYREEE (reference sequence). The CDR3 length is 14 residues. In nucleotides, the CDR3 is TGTGCCAGCAGCTTGGGACTAGCGGGGCTTAGGCAGTTCTTC. It is translated as CASSLGLAGLRQFF.

The table lists this clone with a count of one. The chain is built from TRBV6-5 and TRBJ2-7, with D tentatively TRBD2 (5 bases). V lost 2 bases to trimming and J lost 1 base, with 15 bases between them. The CDR3 length is 16 residues. Germline-derived CDR1 and CDR2 are MNHEY and SVGAGI. CDR3: CASSYGGGGPSYEQYF. CDR3 DNA sequence: TGTGCCAGCAGTTACGGCGGTGGCGGGCCTTCCTACGAGCAGTACTTC.

The chain uses TRBV19 and TRBJ2-1, with 8 positions matching TRBD2. Germline V lookup: CDR1 LNHDA, CDR2 SQIVND (reference sequence). J lost 4 bases, V lost 1 base, and 9 bases had no gene match. The CDR3 runs 17 residues. The CDR3 loop reads CASSIAGSGVLYNEQFF. CDR3 nucleotides: TGTGCCAGTAGTATAGCGGGTAGCGGGGTCCTTTACAATGAGCAGTTCTTC.

The chain couples TRBV4-3 to TRBJ2-5; 10 bases line up with TRBD2. The CDR3 totals 17 residues. Germline CDR1 is LGHNA and CDR2 is YSLEER. With 4 bases clipped from V and 3 bases from J, the junction kept 11 bases outside the gene matches. The CDR3 protein is CASSRHPGLAGEETQYF. The CDR3 DNA follows: TGCGCCAGCAGCCGTCACCCAGGGCTAGCGGGAGAAGAGACCCAGTACTTC.

DNA for the CDR3: TGCGCCAGCAGCCCTGGACTAGCGGGTCAAGAGACCCAGTACTTC. As protein: CASSPGLAGQETQYF. The chain combines TRBV5-1 with TRBJ2-5; 11 positions agree with TRBD2. V was pared by 4 bases and J by 2 bases, with 4 bases of the junction left unmatched. CDR1 and CDR2 (germline): SGHRS, YFSETQ. The CDR3 is 15 amino acids.

The genes are TRBV14 and TRBJ2-2; D unclear. The CDR3 is made up of 14 amino acids. Germline CDR1 reads SGHDN; CDR2 reads FVKESK. The V gene lost 4 bases and the J gene lost 1 base, with 7 bases spanning the gap. CDR3 sequence reads: CASSLGRNTGELFF. CDR3 coding DNA: TGTGCCAGCAGCCTAGGCAGGAACACCGGGGAGCTGTTTTTT.

The chain employs TRBV11-2 and TRBJ2-7; TRBD1 agrees at 9 bases. The length of the CDR3 is 16 residues. V lost 0 bases and J lost 4; bases outside the gene matches: 7. Germline assignment: CDR1 SGHAT and CDR2 FQNNGV. CDR3 protein: CASSLDLGTGKYEQYF. The CDR3 coding sequence is TGTGCCAGCAGCTTAGACCTTGGGACAGGGAAGTACGAGCAGTACTTC.

V is TRBV6-6 and J is TRBJ2-7; D remains unclear. Germline loops: CDR1 MNHNY, CDR2 SVGAGI (reference sequence). Trimming took off 8 bases at V and 4 bases at J, with 15 bases between the two ends. The CDR3 covers 13 residues. DNA for the CDR3: TGTGCCAGCGGAGAGATTTTGGAGTACGAGCAGTACTTC. This sequence encodes CASGEILEYEQYF.

V and J are TRBV28 and TRBJ2-1, with 13 bases fitting TRBD2. After removal of 4 bases from V and 7 bases from J, the junction contained 10 bases not matched to a gene. Germline CDR1 MDHEN, CDR2 SYDVKM. This CDR3 spans 17 amino acids. The CDR3 protein is CASSSPQGLAGVNEQFF. CDR3 sequence (DNA): TGTGCCAGCAGTTCCCCCCAAGGACTAGCGGGAGTGAATGAGCAGTTCTTC.

The chain combines TRBV15 with TRBJ2-5, with 8 bases identical to TRBD2. The end of the DNA is better explained by TRBJ2-7, so the J call may be wrong. The CDR3 covers 15 residues. Germline V CDR1 and CDR2: LNHNV, YYDKDF (reference sequence). The CDR3: CATSRRREGQNEQYF. DNA of the CDR3: TGTGCCACCAGCAGACGACGGGAGGGCCAAAACGAGCAGTACTTC.

This chain connects TRBV28 to TRBJ2-7, with D possibly TRBD1 on 6 matching bases. CDR1 is MDHEN and CDR2 is SYDVKM in the germline V gene. V lost 1 base, J lost 7 bases, and 8 bases lay in between. The CDR3 consists of 12 residues. Written as DNA, the CDR3 is TGTGCCAGCAGTTTATCGACAGGTGAGCAGTACTTC. Its protein is CASSLSTGEQYF.

The genes are TRBV6-1 and TRBJ2-7; D is uncertain. This CDR3 is built from 10 residues. Germline lookup yields CDR1 MNHNS and CDR2 SASEGT. Deletions cut 10 bases from V and 9 bases from J, with 13 bases between. CDR3 DNA sequence: TGTGCCACCCGAGATAGTGGGCAGTACTTC. This sequence encodes CATRDSGQYF.

The J gene is TRBJ1-5, the V gene TRBV2, with 11 bases that match TRBD1. Per the germline V gene, CDR1 is SNHLY and CDR2 is FYNNEI. The trim removed 5 bases at V and 4 bases at J, leaving 4 bases unmatched. The CDR3 consists of 15 residues. CDR3 protein: CASSWGQGGNQPQHF. The CDR3 nucleotides are TGTGCCAGCAGTTGGGGACAGGGGGGGAATCAGCCCCAGCATTTT.

The chain is built from TRBV5-1 and TRBJ1-1; no clear D gene. The CDR3 extends over 13 amino acids. CDR1 SGHRS and CDR2 YFSETQ come from the germline V gene. Trimming took 4 bases from V and 7 from J, leaving 14 bases between them. CDR3 bases: TGCGCCAGCAGCAAAAACTCGGATGTTGAAGCTTTCTTT. This encodes CASSKNSDVEAFF.

CDR3 in amino acids: CASSIQLAGGPVQFF. CDR3 nucleotide sequence: TGTGCCAGCAGCATCCAACTAGCGGGAGGGCCTGTGCAGTTCTTC. The V gene is TRBV11-2, the J gene TRBJ2-1, with TRBD2 matching over 13 bases. This CDR3 contains 15 residues. Germline assignment: CDR1 SGHAT and CDR2 FQNNGV. V gave up 5 bases and J gave up 12 bases; unmatched junction bases: 10. The variable domain in full, with the rest retrieved from reference TRBV11-2 and TRBJ2-1, is EAGVAQSPRYKIIEKRQSVAFWCNPISGHATLYWYQQILGQGPKLLIQFQNNGVVDDSQLPKDRFSAERLKGVDSTLKIQPAKLEDSAVYLCASSIQLAGGPVQFFGPGTRLTVL.